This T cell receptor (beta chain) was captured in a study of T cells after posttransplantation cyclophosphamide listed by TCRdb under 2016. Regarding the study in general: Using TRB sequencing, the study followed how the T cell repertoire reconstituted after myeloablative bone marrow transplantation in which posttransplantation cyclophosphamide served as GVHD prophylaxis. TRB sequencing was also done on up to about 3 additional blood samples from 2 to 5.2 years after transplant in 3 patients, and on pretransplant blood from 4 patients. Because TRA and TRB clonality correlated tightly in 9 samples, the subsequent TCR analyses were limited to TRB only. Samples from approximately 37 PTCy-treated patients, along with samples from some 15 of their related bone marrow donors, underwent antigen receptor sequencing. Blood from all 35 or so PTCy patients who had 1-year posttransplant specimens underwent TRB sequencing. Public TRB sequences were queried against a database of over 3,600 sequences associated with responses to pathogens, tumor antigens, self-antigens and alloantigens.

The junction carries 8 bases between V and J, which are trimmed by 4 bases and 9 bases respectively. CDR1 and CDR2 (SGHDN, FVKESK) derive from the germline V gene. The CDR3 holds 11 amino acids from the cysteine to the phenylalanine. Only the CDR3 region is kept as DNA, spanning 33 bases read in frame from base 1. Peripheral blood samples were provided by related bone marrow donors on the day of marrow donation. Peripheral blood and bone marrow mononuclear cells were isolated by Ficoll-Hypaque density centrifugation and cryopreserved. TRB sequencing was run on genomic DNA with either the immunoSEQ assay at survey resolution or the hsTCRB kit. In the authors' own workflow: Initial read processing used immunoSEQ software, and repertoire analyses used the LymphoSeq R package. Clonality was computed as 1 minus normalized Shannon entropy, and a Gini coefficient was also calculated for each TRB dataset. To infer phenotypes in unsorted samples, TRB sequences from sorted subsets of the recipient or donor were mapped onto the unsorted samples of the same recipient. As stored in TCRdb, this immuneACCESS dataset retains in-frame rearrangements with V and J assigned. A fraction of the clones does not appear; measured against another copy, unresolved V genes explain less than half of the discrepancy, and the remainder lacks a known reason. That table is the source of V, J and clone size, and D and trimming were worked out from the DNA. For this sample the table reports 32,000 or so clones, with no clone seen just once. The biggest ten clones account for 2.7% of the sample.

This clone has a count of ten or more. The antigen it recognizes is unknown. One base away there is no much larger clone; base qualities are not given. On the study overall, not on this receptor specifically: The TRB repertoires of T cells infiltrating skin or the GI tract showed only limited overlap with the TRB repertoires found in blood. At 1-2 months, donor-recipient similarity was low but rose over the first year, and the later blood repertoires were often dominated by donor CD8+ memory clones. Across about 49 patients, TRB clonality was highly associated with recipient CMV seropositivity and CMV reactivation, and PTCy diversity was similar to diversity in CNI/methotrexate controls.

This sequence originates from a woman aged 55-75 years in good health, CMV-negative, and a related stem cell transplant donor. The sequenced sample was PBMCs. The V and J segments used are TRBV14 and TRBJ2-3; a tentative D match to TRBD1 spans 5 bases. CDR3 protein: CASSPGYTQYF. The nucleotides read TGTGCCAGCAGCCCAGGGTACACGCAGTATTTT.